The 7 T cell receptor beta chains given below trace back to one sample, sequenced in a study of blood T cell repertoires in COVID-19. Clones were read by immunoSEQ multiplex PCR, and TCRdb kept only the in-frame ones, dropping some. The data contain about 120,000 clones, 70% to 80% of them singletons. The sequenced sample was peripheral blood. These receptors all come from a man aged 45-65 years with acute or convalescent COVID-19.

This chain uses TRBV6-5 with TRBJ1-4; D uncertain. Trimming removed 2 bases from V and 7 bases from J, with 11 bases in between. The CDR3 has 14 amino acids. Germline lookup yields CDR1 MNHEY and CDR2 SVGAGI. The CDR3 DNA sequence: TGTGCCAGCAGTTACGGAGGGAAGGGTGAAAAACTGTTTTTT. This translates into CASSYGGKGEKLFF.

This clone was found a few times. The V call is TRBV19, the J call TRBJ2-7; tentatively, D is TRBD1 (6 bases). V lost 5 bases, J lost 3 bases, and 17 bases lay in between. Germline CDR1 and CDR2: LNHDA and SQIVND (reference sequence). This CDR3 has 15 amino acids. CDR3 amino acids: CASSFSQGRNYEQYF. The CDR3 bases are TGTGCCAGTAGTTTTTCCCAGGGGCGTAACTACGAGCAGTACTTC.

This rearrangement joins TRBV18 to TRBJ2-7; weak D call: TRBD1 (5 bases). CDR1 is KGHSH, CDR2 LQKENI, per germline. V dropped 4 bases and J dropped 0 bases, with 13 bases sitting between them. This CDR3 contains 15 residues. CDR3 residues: CASSLPRGSSYEQYF. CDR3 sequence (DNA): TGTGCCAGCTCACTACCTAGGGGTAGCTCCTACGAGCAGTACTTC.

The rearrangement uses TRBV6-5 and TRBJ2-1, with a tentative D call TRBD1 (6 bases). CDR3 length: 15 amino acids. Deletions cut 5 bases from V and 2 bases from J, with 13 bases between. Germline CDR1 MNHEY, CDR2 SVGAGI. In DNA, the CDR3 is TGTGCCAGCAGTCCCGGGACAAATCCCTACAATGAGCAGTTCTTC. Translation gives CASSPGTNPYNEQFF.

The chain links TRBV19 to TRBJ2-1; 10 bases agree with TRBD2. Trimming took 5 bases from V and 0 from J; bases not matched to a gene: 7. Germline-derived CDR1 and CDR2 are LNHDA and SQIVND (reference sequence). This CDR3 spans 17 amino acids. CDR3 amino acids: CASSPWTSGSSYNEQFF. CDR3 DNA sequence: TGTGCCAGTAGTCCGTGGACTAGCGGAAGCTCCTACAATGAGCAGTTCTTC. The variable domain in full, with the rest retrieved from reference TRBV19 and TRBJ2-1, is DGGITQSPKYLFRKEGQNVTLSCEQNLNHDAMYWYRQDPGQGLRLIYYSQIVNDFQKGDIAEGYSVSREKKESFPLTVTSAQKNPTAFYLCASSPWTSGSSYNEQFFGPGTRLTVL.

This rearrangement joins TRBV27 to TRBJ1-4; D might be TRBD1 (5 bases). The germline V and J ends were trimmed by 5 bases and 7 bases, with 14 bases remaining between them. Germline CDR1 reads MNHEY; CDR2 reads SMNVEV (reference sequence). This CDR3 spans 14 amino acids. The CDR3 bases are TGTGCCAGCAGTCATGGCTATAGGGGTGAAAAACTGTTTTTT. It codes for CASSHGYRGEKLFF.

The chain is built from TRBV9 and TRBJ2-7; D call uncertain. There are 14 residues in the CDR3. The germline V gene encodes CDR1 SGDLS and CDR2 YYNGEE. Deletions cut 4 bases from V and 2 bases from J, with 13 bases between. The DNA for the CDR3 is TGTGCCAGCAGCCTTGACCAGGTGCCCTACGAGCAGTACTTC. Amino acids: CASSLDQVPYEQYF. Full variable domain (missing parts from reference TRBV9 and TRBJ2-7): DSGVTQTPKHLITATGQRVTLRCSPRSGDLSVYWYQQSLDQGLQFLIQYYNGEERAKGNILERFSAQQFPDLHSELNLSSLELGDSALYFCASSLDQVPYEQYFGPGTRLTVT.